This TCR beta chain was recorded in a study of graft-versus-host responses after intestinal transplantation (dated by TCRdb to the early 2020s). Regarding the research as a whole: Recipients received multivisceral, liver-intestinal, or isolated intestinal transplants. All recipients received anti-thymocyte globulin induction followed by maintenance tacrolimus and steroids for 3 to 4 years. After intestinal transplantation, graft-versus-host and host-versus-graft alloreactive T cell clones were followed in the graft, circulation and bone marrow using bulk TCR-beta CDR3 sequencing. The cohort enrolled about two dozen intestinal transplant recipients including one retransplant, and a few patients lacking pretransplant specimens were excluded. Samples from a few later patients were sequenced in-house on an Illumina MiSeq with MiXCR processing rather than by the commercial service. Alloreactive clones were identified by sequencing pre-transplant mixed lymphocyte reaction products and comparing these products with unstimulated pre-transplant donor and recipient T cells. Donor T cell macrochimerism was defined as a peak of at least 4% donor T cells among recipient peripheral blood mononuclear cells.

Its CDR3 holds 14 amino acids, cysteine through phenylalanine. Only CDR3 DNA remains: 42 bases, in frame from the first base. Looking up the germline V gene yields CDR1 SGHRS and CDR2 YFSETQ. V is pared back by 4 bases and J by 10 bases, with 17 bases lying between the germline termini. In this sample, this clone turned up once. Its antigen is not yet known. Base qualities are not provided; no much larger clone lies one nucleotide away. To prepare the library, the immunoSEQ multiplex PCR assay was applied. For most patients, genomic DNA was isolated with the Qiagen DNeasy Blood and Tissue Kit and shipped frozen to Adaptive Biotechnologies for TCR sequencing. Adaptive Biotechnologies carried out high-throughput TCR-beta CDR3 sequencing of genomic DNA for most patients. The published analysis was carried out like this. Adaptive's ImmunoSEQ software supplied the TCR sequencing data for around 19 patients, while MiXCR and VDJtools were used to process three other patients. CD4 versus CD8 sorting errors were corrected by removing sequences found in both subsets at a frequency ratio below 5:1. Because the origin of CDR3 nucleotide sequences shared between donor and recipient could not be assigned, those sequences were removed. To be classed as alloreactive, a clone needed at least 2-fold expansion over unstimulated cells and a minimum CFSE-low frequency of 0.002% (template counts) or 0.001% (read counts). Mappable clones were those detected in sequenced pre-transplant spleen, lymph node, or MLR CFSE-low populations of the donor or recipient. Cumulative frequency of alloreactive clones was calculated as a percentage of all sequences weighted by copy number. In TCRdb, the immuneACCESS table is reduced to in-frame sequences with V and J assigned. These tables do not hold every clone; where another copy was compared, an unresolved V gene accounts for under half, and the others remain unexplained. V and J calls and clone size are copied from that table; D and trimming were computed from the DNA. The sample records tens of thousands of clones, about 88% of which are singletons. Approximately 0.46% of the sample belongs to the ten largest clones.

The paper as a whole reports these results and caveats: Early after transplant, peak levels of circulating GvH clones were found to be associated with declines in HvG clones. Conclusions were limited by the relatively low number and heterogeneity of intestinal transplant patients. GvH clones turned up in recipient bone marrow, with some appearing earlier in ileal mucosa or blood, a pattern consistent with an intestinal mucosal origin. In the allografts of patients with donor T cell macrochimerism, GvH to HvG T cell clonal ratios were high.

What the time point label conveys for this sample: cells obtained before transplantation from donor or recipient. CD3+CD4+ and CD3+CD8+ populations were FACS-sorted from unstimulated pre-transplant donor and recipient cells taken from spleen or lymph nodes. Recombination joined TRBV5-1 with TRBJ1-4; confidence is insufficient to name the D gene. The sequence derives from a human donor who was the organ donor for an intestinal transplant. This specimen consisted of unstimulated CD4+ T cells sorted from spleen or lymph node cells, obtained before transplant. The nucleotides read TGCGCCAGCAGCGGCTTGCAGACGGGAGGAAAACTGTTTTTT. Its amino acids are CASSGLQTGGKLFF. Supplemented by the reference TRBV5-1 and TRBJ1-4 proteins around the CDR3, the complete variable domain is KAGVTQTPRYLIKTRGQQVTLSCSPISGHRSVSWYQQTPGQGLQFLFEYFSETQRNKGNFPGRFSGRQFSNSRSEMNVSTLELGDSALYLCASSGLQTGGKLFFGSGTQLSVL.